This TCR beta chain was identified in a study of somatic mutations in cytotoxic T cells in rheumatoid arthritis. Study-wide results and caveats: The slight TRBV07 underrepresentation in rheumatoid arthritis patients received no adjustment for multiple comparisons. Healthy controls showed no age-related rise in CD8+ clonality, whereas rheumatoid arthritis patients did. Each of about an eighth of the roughly 65 patients had a largest CD8+ clone that made up more than 20% of CD8+ cells.

As for this clone: What it binds is not known.

V lost 2 bases and J lost 8; bases outside the gene matches: 14. This CDR3 has 17 residues. Per germline, CDR1 MNHNS and CDR2 SASEGT. Here immunoSEQ multiplex PCR was the method, and the copy in TCRdb shows in-frame clones only, minus some. The sample comprises just under 30,000 clones, more than 75% of which are singletons, and more than 8% rests with the top ten. This sequence was found in an adult with rheumatoid arthritis. J is TRBJ1-2 and V is TRBV6-1, with 10 bases identical to TRBD1. What was sequenced was CD8+ T cells sorted from blood. The DNA of the CDR3 is TGTGCCAGCAGTGAATGGGACAGGGGAACATTGACGGGCGGCTACACCTTC. Translation gives CASSEWDRGTLTGGYTF.